This entry lists 31 T cell receptor beta chains sequenced from one sample in a study of T cell responses to AZD1222 COVID-19 vaccine. Assay used: immunoSEQ multiplex PCR; TCRdb lists only in-frame clones, some missing. Of hundreds of thousands of clones in the sample, 85% to 95% were seen once. The input for sequencing was peripheral blood, taken on day 0 of MenACWY control vaccination. The receptor set was obtained from an adult in good health.

For the CDR3, the DNA is TGTGCCAGCAGCTTAGGGGGACTGGGCTCTGGAAACACCATATATTTT. The encoded protein is CASSLGGLGSGNTIYF. The chain uses TRBV7-6 and TRBJ1-3; tentative D call: TRBD1 (5 bases). The CDR3 extends over 16 amino acids. Germline CDR1 is SGHVS and CDR2 is FNYEAQ. Trimming took off 1 base at V and 0 bases at J, with 10 bases between the two ends. The whole variable domain, filled in from reference TRBV7-6 and TRBJ1-3, reads GAGVSQSPRYKVTKRGQDVALRCDPISGHVSLYWYRQALGQGPEFLTYFNYEAQQDKSGLPNDRFSAERPEGSISTLTIQRTEQRDSAMYRCASSLGGLGSGNTIYFGEGSWLTVV.

In this sample, this clone turned up once. The rearrangement links TRBV4-3 to TRBJ1-6, with 7 bases identical to TRBD1. Trimming removed 7 bases from V and 2 bases from J; junction bases left unmatched: 5. The CDR3 covers 15 residues. CDR1 is LGHNA and CDR2 is YSLEER in the germline V gene. The DNA for the CDR3 is TGCGCCAGCACAAACAGGGGCACCTATAATTCACCCCTCCACTTT. Protein sequence: CASTNRGTYNSPLHF.

This rearrangement joins TRBV10-1 to TRBJ2-2; D is uncertain. The CDR3 spans 12 residues. V was cut by 0 bases and J by 8 bases, with 4 bases left in between. The germline gives CDR1 WNHNN, CDR2 SYGVQD (reference sequence). CDR3 coding DNA: TGCGCCAGCAGTGAGTCGGCGGGGGAGCTGTTTTTT. Translated: CASSESAGELFF.

The chain joins TRBV5-6 to TRBJ1-5; D gene uncertain. The CDR3 spans 14 residues. V was shortened by 1 base and J by 0 bases, with 5 bases between the two germline ends. From germline, CDR1 is SGHDT and CDR2 YYEEEE. CDR3 nucleotide sequence: TGTGCCAGCAGCTTGCAGGCTAGCAATCAGCCCCAGCATTTT. It yields the protein CASSLQASNQPQHF.

J is TRBJ1-2 and V is TRBV6-6, with 7 bases fitting TRBD1. Germline trimming cut 6 bases from V and 4 bases from J; bases unmatched to any gene: 11. Germline V gene lookup returns CDR1 MNHNY and CDR2 SVGAGI (reference sequence). The CDR3 covers 15 residues. CDR3: CASRPYQGDSYGYTF. The CDR3 DNA sequence: TGTGCCAGCAGGCCTTATCAGGGGGATAGCTATGGCTACACCTTC.

This sequence joins TRBV2 and TRBJ1-2, with 8 bases fitting TRBD1. CDR1 is SNHLY, CDR2 FYNNEI, per germline. V lost 5 bases and J lost 6; bases outside the gene matches: 8. This CDR3 has 14 amino acids. The CDR3 loop is CASSFRTGMNGYTF. In nucleotides, the CDR3 is TGTGCCAGCAGTTTTCGGACAGGGATGAATGGCTACACCTTC.

The V call is TRBV28, the J call TRBJ2-7, with TRBD2 identical over 12 bases. Germline assignment: CDR1 MDHEN and CDR2 SYDVKM. CDR3 length: 15 amino acids. With 2 bases clipped from V and 3 bases from J, the junction kept 2 bases outside the gene matches. The CDR3 is CASSLATSGGYEQYF. CDR3 in DNA: TGTGCCAGCAGTTTAGCGACTAGCGGGGGCTACGAGCAGTACTTC.

The chain combines TRBV6-5 with TRBJ2-3; a weak D match, TRBD2 (7 bases). Trimming removed 2 bases at V and 7 bases at J, with 19 bases between. Germline CDR1 reads MNHEY; CDR2 reads SVGAGI. The CDR3 totals 16 residues. In DNA form, the CDR3 reads TGTGCCAGCAGTTACCATGAGGGACTAAGGGGGAATACGCAGTATTTT. Its translation: CASSYHEGLRGNTQYF.

The genes are TRBV7-9 and TRBJ2-7; D uncertain. Germline lookup yields CDR1 SEHNR and CDR2 FQNEAQ (reference sequence). V was trimmed by 1 base and J by 1 base, leaving 8 bases between them. This CDR3 is 14 amino acids long. The CDR3 loop is CASSLDWGSYEQYF. Here the CDR3 DNA reads TGTGCCAGCAGCTTAGACTGGGGATCCTACGAGCAGTACTTC.

V and J are TRBV7-8 and TRBJ1-1; 7 nucleotides agree with TRBD1. CDR3 size: 13 residues. V lost 5 bases and J lost 6; bases outside the gene matches: 6. The germline CDR1 and CDR2 sequences are SGHVS and FQNEAQ. The CDR3: CASSRRGYAEAFF. The CDR3 DNA follows: TGTGCCAGCAGCCGCAGGGGGTACGCTGAAGCTTTCTTT.

The chain carries TRBV12-3 or TRBV12-4 and TRBJ1-6; TRBD1 matches 9 bases. CDR3 length: 13 amino acids. Germline trimming cut 7 bases from V and 9 bases from J; bases unmatched to any gene: 4. The DNA for the CDR3 is TGTGCCAGCACACTGGACAGGGGTTCACCCCTCCACTTT. Translating it yields CASTLDRGSPLHF.

The rearrangement links TRBV12-5 to TRBJ2-7; the D is unclear. Germline V CDR1 and CDR2: LGHNT, FRNRAP. Trimming took off 1 base at V and 0 bases at J, with 19 bases between the two ends. The CDR3 sequence is 18 residues long. The DNA of the CDR3 is TGTGCTAGTGGTTTGGCCCCCATCCTTACCTACGGCTCCTACGAGCAGTACTTC. Protein sequence: CASGLAPILTYGSYEQYF.

The rearrangement joins TRBV12-3 or TRBV12-4 to TRBJ1-2; 8 bases are a match to TRBD1. Trimming removed 6 bases from V and 14 bases from J; junction bases left unmatched: 14. This CDR3 comprises 13 residues. CDR3 coding DNA: TGTGCCAGCAGCAAAACCGGACAGGGACAAAGGACCTTC. This gives the protein CASSKTGQGQRTF.

The chain carries TRBV10-3 and TRBJ1-5; the D is unclear. V lost 3 bases and J 0 bases, leaving 15 bases between the germline ends. Germline CDR1 ENHRY, CDR2 SYGVKD. The CDR3 runs 17 residues. This chain's CDR3 is CAISEGPGEVSNQPQHF. As DNA, the CDR3 is TGTGCCATCAGTGAAGGACCTGGGGAGGTTAGCAATCAGCCCCAGCATTTT.

V usage is TRBV3-1 (or the pseudogene TRBV3-2) and J usage is TRBJ2-1; TRBD2 aligns across 13 bases. CDR3 size: 16 residues. V lost 3 bases, J lost 8 bases, and 7 bases stayed unmatched. Germline V gives CDR1 LGHDT, CDR2 YNNKEL (reference sequence). CDR3 residues: CASSQWTSGGSDEQFF. The CDR3 DNA reads TGTGCCAGCAGCCAGTGGACTAGCGGGGGTTCGGATGAGCAGTTCTTC.

The rearrangement uses TRBV19 and TRBJ2-1; the D is unclear. The germline CDR1 and CDR2 sequences are LNHDA and SQIVND (reference sequence). Trimming removed 6 bases at V and 2 bases at J, with 11 bases between. This CDR3 has 14 residues. DNA of the CDR3: TGTGCCAGTAGCCTACCATCAACCTACAATGAGCAGTTCTTC. This codes for CASSLPSTYNEQFF.

V is TRBV2 and J is TRBJ1-5; D might be TRBD1 (5 bases). In germline, CDR1 is SNHLY, CDR2 FYNNEI. Trimming pared 4 bases from V and 4 bases from J, leaving 11 bases between. The CDR3 consists of 14 residues. The CDR3 here is CASSGYGGNQPQHF. CDR3 in DNA: TGTGCCAGCAGTGGTTACGGGGGAAATCAGCCCCAGCATTTT.

A single count supports this clone. The gene calls are TRBV3-1 (or the pseudogene TRBV3-2) and TRBJ1-1, with a possible D match to TRBD1 (6 bases). This CDR3 is 14 amino acids long. Trimming removed 0 bases from V and 4 bases from J, with 9 bases in between. Per the germline V gene, CDR1 is LGHDT and CDR2 is YNNKEL (reference sequence). The CDR3 DNA follows: TGTGCCAGCAGCCAAGACCGGGGGCCCACTGAAGCTTTCTTT. Translation gives CASSQDRGPTEAFF.

The chain joins TRBV5-5 to TRBJ2-3; 9 bases line up with TRBD2. With V trimmed by 4 bases and J by 6 bases, 9 bases remained unmatched. This CDR3 spans 15 amino acids. Germline V gene sequence: CDR1 SGHKS, CDR2 YYEKEE (reference sequence). The CDR3 DNA follows: TGTGCCAGCAGCAGCCTAGCGGGGTTCAGGGATACGCAGTATTTT. As protein: CASSSLAGFRDTQYF.

The genes are TRBV2 and TRBJ1-6; D is perhaps TRBD1 (6 bases). Germline loops: CDR1 SNHLY, CDR2 FYNNEI. Deletions cut 3 bases from V and 8 bases from J, with 26 bases between. The CDR3 has 19 amino acids. In nucleotides, the CDR3 is TGTGCCAGCAGTGAGTTGGGGCACAGGGTATCCCTGATATATTCACCCCTCCACTTT. This codes for CASSELGHRVSLIYSPLHF. Full variable domain (outside the CDR3, taken from reference TRBV2 and TRBJ1-6): EPEVTQTPSHQVTQMGQEVILRCVPISNHLYFYWYRQILGQKVEFLVSFYNNEISEKSEIFDDQFSVERPDGSNFTLKIRSTKLEDSAMYFCASSELGHRVSLIYSPLHFGNGTRLTVT.

V is TRBV6-6 and J is TRBJ1-4; no reliable D call. Germline loops: CDR1 MNHNY, CDR2 SVGAGI (reference sequence). This CDR3 is built from 15 residues. V gave up 0 bases and J gave up 2 bases, with 7 bases separating them. Written as DNA, the CDR3 is TGTGCCAGCAGTTACTCGGGGAGCACTAATGAAAAACTGTTTTTT. Its translation is CASSYSGSTNEKLFF.

Only one count was recorded for this clone. The V call is TRBV7-2, the J call TRBJ1-2, with no clear D. The germline gives CDR1 SGHTA, CDR2 FQGNSA. Trimming took off 5 bases at V and 5 bases at J, with 9 bases between the two ends. This CDR3 has 12 residues. This chain's CDR3 is CASSPNLYGYTF. The CDR3 nucleotides read TGTGCCAGCAGCCCAAACCTGTATGGCTACACCTTC.

The sample holds one count of this clone. The same CDR3 can be traced to other DNA sequences in this sample. This sequence joins TRBV18 and TRBJ1-2; D not certain. V was trimmed by 3 bases and J by 1 base, leaving 6 bases between them. The CDR3 runs 13 residues. Germline CDR1 is KGHSH and CDR2 is LQKENI. CDR3 in amino acids: CASSPEGNYGYTF. The DNA of the CDR3 is TGTGCCAGCTCACCCGAGGGTAACTATGGCTACACCTTC.

The gene calls are TRBV5-1 and TRBJ1-1, with unresolved D. Trimming stripped 4 bases from V and 0 bases from J, with 16 bases between. In germline, CDR1 is SGHRS, CDR2 YFSETQ. This CDR3 region has 16 residues. The CDR3 region is CASSMYTESMNTEAFF. In DNA, the CDR3 is TGCGCCAGCAGCATGTACACGGAGAGCATGAACACTGAAGCTTTCTTT.

The rearrangement uses TRBV28 and TRBJ1-1; D gene unclear. This CDR3 contains 15 residues. Germline V gene data show CDR1 as MDHEN and CDR2 as SYDVKM. V was pared by 3 bases and J by 0 bases, with 11 bases between. DNA of the CDR3: TGTGCCAGCAGTTTGGCGGGCAACATGAACACTGAAGCTTTCTTT. It translates to CASSLAGNMNTEAFF. Together with reference TRBV28 and TRBJ1-1, the CDR3 gives the full variable domain: DVKVTQSSRYLVKRTGEKVFLECVQDMDHENMFWYRQDPGLGLRLIYFSYDVKMKEKGDIPEGYSVSREKKERFSLILESASTNQTSMYLCASSLAGNMNTEAFFGQGTRLTVV.

The chain links TRBV18 to TRBJ1-3; D remains ambiguous. The CDR3 covers 13 residues. The V and J ends lost 0 bases and 8 bases respectively, with 8 bases between them. From germline, CDR1 is KGHSH and CDR2 LQKENI. The CDR3 region is CASSPPTRDTIYF. The CDR3 bases are TGTGCCAGCTCACCACCGACCCGCGACACCATATATTTT.

This clone has a handful of counts. The CDR3 is CASSQEAGENTEAFF. DNA for the CDR3: TGTGCCAGCAGCCAAGAGGCTGGAGAGAACACTGAAGCTTTCTTT. The chain employs TRBV3-1 (or the pseudogene TRBV3-2) and TRBJ1-1; D not certain. The CDR3 extends over 15 amino acids. Germline CDR1 is LGHDT and CDR2 is YNNKEL (reference sequence). Trimming left V 0 bases short and J 1 base short, with 9 bases between.

The sample holds one count of this clone. The chain couples TRBV19 to TRBJ1-1; D perhaps matches TRBD1 (6 bases). This CDR3 is 15 amino acids long. Trimming took off 3 bases at V and 4 bases at J, with 15 bases between the two ends. The V gene's germline CDR1 is LNHDA and CDR2 SQIVND (reference sequence). The CDR3 spells CASSIEYRVGTEAFF. CDR3 in DNA: TGTGCCAGTAGTATTGAATACAGGGTGGGCACTGAAGCTTTCTTT. The complete variable domain, with remaining parts taken from reference TRBV19 and TRBJ1-1, reads DGGITQSPKYLFRKEGQNVTLSCEQNLNHDAMYWYRQDPGQGLRLIYYSQIVNDFQKGDIAEGYSVSREKKESFPLTVTSAQKNPTAFYLCASSIEYRVGTEAFFGQGTRLTVV.

The V gene is TRBV2, the J gene TRBJ2-7; 9 positions agree with TRBD1. Germline V gives CDR1 SNHLY, CDR2 FYNNEI. V gave up 9 bases and J gave up 5 bases; unmatched junction bases: 5. The CDR3 is 12 amino acids. The CDR3 sequence: CARGTGFNEQYF. The CDR3 bases are TGTGCCAGGGGGACAGGGTTCAACGAGCAGTACTTC.

This clone was seen only once. V gene TRBV3-1 (or the pseudogene TRBV3-2) combines with J gene TRBJ2-7, with D maybe TRBD1 (6 bases). The CDR3 consists of 14 residues. V lost 4 bases and J lost 4, with 14 bases in between. The germline CDR1 and CDR2 sequences are LGHDT and YNNKEL (reference sequence). The CDR3 region is CASSRGGSLYEQYF. The CDR3 DNA is TGTGCCAGCAGCCGAGGGGGTTCCCTATACGAGCAGTACTTC.

The gene calls are TRBV27 and TRBJ1-6; D remains unclear. Trimming took 8 bases from V and 0 from J, leaving 17 bases between them. The CDR3 contains 17 residues. Germline V lookup: CDR1 MNHEY, CDR2 SMNVEV (reference sequence). The CDR3 loop is CASLRKGLSSYNSPLHF. DNA for the CDR3: TGTGCCAGCCTCCGAAAAGGCCTAAGCTCCTATAATTCACCCCTCCACTTT.